This is a list of T cell receptor beta chains from one sample in a study of type 1 regulatory T cells. MiXCR, run by TCRdb on the reads, gives a single entry per CDR3 protein. Of 80,000 to 100,000 distinct CDR3 sequences listed, around a third are singletons. Sequencing was performed on CD4+ T cells, either the whole sample or a sorted fraction (not recorded which). These TCRs come from a human donor in good health. Both conserved end residues are part of each CDR3. Fields, in order: D gene, CDR3 length, clone size, V gene, J gene, CDR3 protein, CDR3 DNA. D genes are given only for firm matches. Where a row states a size, it is once, few, many or the class of an expanded clone; other rows omit it.

d_call: NA
cdr3_length: 14
clone_size: few
v_call: TRBV11-2
j_call: TRBJ2-7
cdr3_aa: CASSLTGTGGEQYF
cdr3_nt: TGTGCCAGCAGCTTAACCGGGACTGGAGGCGAGCAGTACTTC

d_call: NA
cdr3_length: 16
clone_size: NA
v_call: TRBV10-3
j_call: TRBJ2-1
cdr3_aa: CAISESKALTYNEQFF
cdr3_nt: TGTGCCATCAGTGAGAGTAAAGCGCTTACCTACAATGAGCAGTTCTTC

d_call: NA
cdr3_length: 15
clone_size: few
v_call: TRBV11-2
j_call: TRBJ2-7
cdr3_aa: CASSLVHAISYEQYF
cdr3_nt: TGTGCCAGCAGCTTAGTTCATGCTATATCCTACGAGCAGTACTTC

d_call: TRBD2
cdr3_length: 17
clone_size: NA
v_call: TRBV20-1
j_call: TRBJ2-3
cdr3_aa: CSARDLPGTSSTDTQYF
cdr3_nt: TGCAGTGCTAGAGACCTACCTGGGACTAGCAGTACAGATACGCAGTATTTT

d_call: NA
cdr3_length: 17
clone_size: NA
v_call: TRBV10-3
j_call: TRBJ2-7
cdr3_aa: CAISEYGSSQLFYEQYF
cdr3_nt: TGTGCCATCAGTGAGTACGGGAGTTCTCAGCTGTTCTACGAGCAGTACTTC

d_call: TRBD2
cdr3_length: 19
clone_size: few
v_call: TRBV5-1
j_call: TRBJ2-4
cdr3_aa: CASSPLAGGQEVAKNIQYF
cdr3_nt: TGCGCCAGCAGCCCATTAGCGGGAGGGCAGGAGGTGGCCAAAAACATTCAGTACTTC

d_call: NA
cdr3_length: 13
clone_size: few
v_call: TRBV5-1
j_call: TRBJ2-1
cdr3_aa: CASSFIRQAEQFF
cdr3_nt: TGCGCCAGCAGCTTTATAAGGCAGGCTGAGCAGTTCTTC

d_call: TRBD2
cdr3_length: 17
clone_size: NA
v_call: TRBV20-1
j_call: TRBJ2-1
cdr3_aa: CSAPPGLAGGSYNEQFF
cdr3_nt: TGCAGCGCTCCTCCGGGACTAGCGGGAGGCTCCTACAATGAGCAGTTCTTC

d_call: TRBD1
cdr3_length: 13
clone_size: NA
v_call: TRBV2
j_call: TRBJ2-7
cdr3_aa: CASIDRVYYEQYF
cdr3_nt: TGTGCCAGCATCGACAGGGTTTACTACGAGCAGTACTTC

d_call: NA
cdr3_length: 17
clone_size: NA
v_call: TRBV5-4
j_call: TRBJ1-3
cdr3_aa: CASSAKQGPSSGNTIYF
cdr3_nt: TGTGCCAGCAGCGCGAAACAGGGCCCGAGCTCTGGAAACACCATATATTTT

d_call: NA
cdr3_length: 15
clone_size: few
v_call: TRBV12-3/TRBV12-4
j_call: TRBJ1-5
cdr3_aa: CASSFQGSSNQPQHF
cdr3_nt: TGTGCCAGCAGTTTCCAGGGGTCAAGCAATCAGCCCCAGCATTTT

d_call: NA
cdr3_length: 13
clone_size: NA
v_call: TRBV7-7
j_call: TRBJ2-2
cdr3_aa: CASAEFLTGELFF
cdr3_nt: TGTGCCAGCGCGGAGTTTCTCACCGGGGAGCTGTTTTTT

d_call: NA
cdr3_length: 16
clone_size: NA
v_call: TRBV18
j_call: TRBJ1-1
cdr3_aa: CASSPKDRPMNTEAFF
cdr3_nt: TGTGCCAGCTCACCCAAGGACAGACCGATGAACACTGAAGCTTTCTTT

d_call: NA
cdr3_length: 13
clone_size: few
v_call: TRBV27
j_call: TRBJ2-7
cdr3_aa: CASSLSGSHEQYF
cdr3_nt: TGTGCCAGCAGTTTATCGGGCAGTCACGAGCAGTACTTC

d_call: TRBD2
cdr3_length: 18
clone_size: NA
v_call: TRBV7-2
j_call: TRBJ2-3
cdr3_aa: CASSLRRTSATSTDTQYF
cdr3_nt: TGTGCCAGCAGCTTAAGAAGGACTAGCGCGACTAGCACAGATACGCAGTATTTT

d_call: NA
cdr3_length: 15
clone_size: NA
v_call: TRBV19
j_call: TRBJ2-5
cdr3_aa: CASSILQGGQETQYF
cdr3_nt: TGTGCCAGTAGCATCCTACAGGGAGGGCAAGAGACCCAGTACTTC

d_call: NA
cdr3_length: 15
clone_size: NA
v_call: TRBV28
j_call: TRBJ2-4
cdr3_aa: CASSPAGRMGNIQYF
cdr3_nt: TGTGCCAGCAGCCCCGCTGGTCGCATGGGAAACATTCAGTACTTC

d_call: TRBD2
cdr3_length: 14
clone_size: NA
v_call: TRBV20-1
j_call: TRBJ2-1
cdr3_aa: CSAALTSGYNEQFF
cdr3_nt: TGCAGTGCCGCTCTGACTAGCGGGTACAATGAGCAGTTCTTC

d_call: NA
cdr3_length: 16
clone_size: NA
v_call: TRBV6-5
j_call: TRBJ2-6
cdr3_aa: CASSYPGVGGANVLTF
cdr3_nt: TGTGCCAGCAGTTACCCGGGGGTCGGTGGGGCCAACGTCCTGACTTTC

d_call: NA
cdr3_length: 12
clone_size: NA
v_call: TRBV7-2
j_call: TRBJ2-7
cdr3_aa: CASSSSSYEQYF
cdr3_nt: TGTGCCAGCAGCTCGAGCTCCTACGAGCAGTACTTC

d_call: NA
cdr3_length: 14
clone_size: once
v_call: TRBV2
j_call: TRBJ1-1
cdr3_aa: CASSEEGTNTEAFF
cdr3_nt: TGTGCCAGCAGTGAAGAGGGCACGAACACTGAAGCTTTCTTT

d_call: TRBD2
cdr3_length: 14
clone_size: few
v_call: TRBV20-1
j_call: TRBJ2-3
cdr3_aa: CSASTSGDTDTQYF
cdr3_nt: TGCAGTGCTTCGACTAGCGGGGACACAGATACGCAGTATTTT

d_call: TRBD2
cdr3_length: 16
clone_size: NA
v_call: TRBV5-4
j_call: TRBJ2-3
cdr3_aa: CASSAGLAGGEDTQYF
cdr3_nt: TGTGCCAGCAGCGCGGGACTAGCGGGAGGGGAAGATACGCAGTATTTT

d_call: NA
cdr3_length: 14
clone_size: many
v_call: TRBV20-1
j_call: TRBJ1-3
cdr3_aa: CSARDPSSGNTIYF
cdr3_nt: TGCAGTGCTAGAGATCCGAGCTCTGGAAACACCATATATTTT

d_call: NA
cdr3_length: 12
clone_size: few
v_call: TRBV28
j_call: TRBJ1-5
cdr3_aa: CATGVSNQPQHF
cdr3_nt: TGTGCCACGGGGGTTAGCAATCAGCCCCAGCATTTT

d_call: NA
cdr3_length: 13
clone_size: NA
v_call: TRBV29-1
j_call: TRBJ2-2
cdr3_aa: CSGTSGGAGELFF
cdr3_nt: TGCAGCGGCACATCAGGGGGGGCCGGGGAGCTGTTTTTT

d_call: NA
cdr3_length: 18
clone_size: NA
v_call: TRBV12-3/TRBV12-4
j_call: TRBJ2-6
cdr3_aa: CASSLESGPPSGANVLTF
cdr3_nt: TGTGCCAGCAGTTTAGAGTCGGGGCCACCCTCTGGGGCCAACGTCCTGACTTTC

d_call: TRBD1
cdr3_length: 15
clone_size: NA
v_call: TRBV11-2
j_call: TRBJ2-3
cdr3_aa: CASSSGTGGTDTQYF
cdr3_nt: TGTGCCAGCAGCTCCGGTACAGGGGGGACAGATACGCAGTATTTT

d_call: NA
cdr3_length: 11
clone_size: NA
v_call: TRBV12-3/TRBV12-4
j_call: TRBJ1-1
cdr3_aa: CTSSLEAEAFF
cdr3_nt: TGTACCAGCAGTTTAGAGGCTGAAGCTTTCTTT

d_call: NA
cdr3_length: 14
clone_size: NA
v_call: TRBV29-1
j_call: TRBJ2-7
cdr3_aa: CSVGGPGSPYEQYF
cdr3_nt: TGCAGCGTTGGGGGTCCGGGATCTCCCTACGAGCAGTACTTC

d_call: NA
cdr3_length: 15
clone_size: NA
v_call: TRBV5-4
j_call: TRBJ1-4
cdr3_aa: CASSEDGGTNEKLFF
cdr3_nt: TGTGCCAGCAGCGAGGACGGAGGAACTAATGAAAAACTGTTTTTT

d_call: NA
cdr3_length: 14
clone_size: NA
v_call: TRBV20-1
j_call: TRBJ2-3
cdr3_aa: CSARDTASADTQYF
cdr3_nt: TGCAGTGCCAGAGATACAGCATCCGCGGATACGCAGTATTTT

d_call: TRBD2
cdr3_length: 13
clone_size: many
v_call: TRBV27
j_call: TRBJ2-2
cdr3_aa: CASSGSFTGELFF
cdr3_nt: TGTGCCAGTAGCGGGAGTTTCACCGGGGAGCTGTTTTTT

d_call: NA
cdr3_length: 14
clone_size: NA
v_call: TRBV5-4
j_call: TRBJ2-1
cdr3_aa: CASSPEQGNNEQFF
cdr3_nt: TGTGCCAGCAGCCCCGAACAGGGCAACAATGAGCAGTTCTTC

d_call: TRBD2
cdr3_length: 16
clone_size: few
v_call: TRBV2
j_call: TRBJ2-1
cdr3_aa: CAPGGLSGRANNEQFF
cdr3_nt: TGTGCCCCGGGGGGGCTAAGCGGGAGGGCTAACAATGAGCAGTTCTTC

d_call: NA
cdr3_length: 11
clone_size: NA
v_call: TRBV28
j_call: TRBJ2-7
cdr3_aa: CASNAQREQYF
cdr3_nt: TGTGCCAGCAACGCCCAGAGGGAGCAGTACTTC

d_call: NA
cdr3_length: 13
clone_size: NA
v_call: TRBV6-2/TRBV6-3
j_call: TRBJ1-1
cdr3_aa: CASSSPGWTEAFF
cdr3_nt: TGTGCCAGCAGTTCCCCTGGTTGGACTGAAGCTTTCTTT

d_call: NA
cdr3_length: 14
clone_size: NA
v_call: TRBV19
j_call: TRBJ2-5
cdr3_aa: CASSIDWGKETQYF
cdr3_nt: TGTGCCAGTAGTATAGATTGGGGGAAGGAGACCCAGTACTTC

d_call: TRBD2
cdr3_length: 13
clone_size: NA
v_call: TRBV4-1
j_call: TRBJ2-7
cdr3_aa: CASSSSGVHEQYF
cdr3_nt: TGCGCCAGCAGCTCTAGCGGGGTCCACGAGCAGTACTTC

d_call: TRBD1
cdr3_length: 13
clone_size: few
v_call: TRBV3-1
j_call: TRBJ2-7
cdr3_aa: CASSQTGFYEQYF
cdr3_nt: TGTGCCAGCAGCCAGACAGGGTTCTACGAGCAGTACTTC

d_call: NA
cdr3_length: 14
clone_size: NA
v_call: TRBV27
j_call: TRBJ2-3
cdr3_aa: CASRWGRDTDTQYF
cdr3_nt: TGTGCCAGCCGGTGGGGACGGGACACAGATACGCAGTATTTT

d_call: TRBD2
cdr3_length: 15
clone_size: NA
v_call: TRBV11-2
j_call: TRBJ2-3
cdr3_aa: CASSPLAGGQVTQYF
cdr3_nt: TGTGCCAGCAGCCCACTAGCGGGAGGCCAGGTTACGCAGTATTTT

d_call: TRBD1
cdr3_length: 15
clone_size: few
v_call: TRBV20-1
j_call: TRBJ1-1
cdr3_aa: CSAQGTGGWSTEAFF
cdr3_nt: TGCAGTGCTCAAGGGACAGGGGGCTGGAGCACTGAAGCTTTCTTT

d_call: NA
cdr3_length: 16
clone_size: NA
v_call: TRBV19
j_call: TRBJ1-4
cdr3_aa: CASRSGETPTNEKLFF
cdr3_nt: TGTGCCAGTAGAAGTGGCGAAACCCCAACTAATGAAAAACTGTTTTTT

d_call: NA
cdr3_length: 14
clone_size: NA
v_call: TRBV12-3/TRBV12-4
j_call: TRBJ1-2
cdr3_aa: CASSPPGETYGYTF
cdr3_nt: TGTGCCAGCAGTCCTCCGGGGGAGACTTATGGCTACACCTTC

d_call: TRBD2
cdr3_length: 15
clone_size: few
v_call: TRBV19
j_call: TRBJ2-7
cdr3_aa: CASSTGLAGVGEQYF
cdr3_nt: TGTGCCAGTAGTACAGGACTAGCGGGAGTGGGTGAGCAGTACTTC

d_call: NA
cdr3_length: 11
clone_size: NA
v_call: TRBV3-1
j_call: TRBJ1-2
cdr3_aa: CASSQASGPTF
cdr3_nt: TGTGCCAGCAGCCAAGCTTCGGGGCCCACCTTC

d_call: NA
cdr3_length: 15
clone_size: few
v_call: TRBV3-1
j_call: TRBJ2-3
cdr3_aa: CASSLISPGGDTQYF
cdr3_nt: TGTGCCAGCAGCCTAATCTCGCCGGGTGGAGATACGCAGTATTTT

d_call: TRBD2
cdr3_length: 14
clone_size: NA
v_call: TRBV19
j_call: TRBJ2-7
cdr3_aa: CASSISGSGYEQYF
cdr3_nt: TGTGCCAGTAGTATTAGCGGGAGTGGCTACGAGCAGTACTTC

d_call: NA
cdr3_length: 14
clone_size: many
v_call: TRBV29-1
j_call: TRBJ2-1
cdr3_aa: CSVAGGWGSDEQFF
cdr3_nt: TGCAGCGTTGCAGGCGGGTGGGGTAGCGATGAGCAGTTCTTC

d_call: NA
cdr3_length: 15
clone_size: NA
v_call: TRBV6-2/TRBV6-3
j_call: TRBJ1-2
cdr3_aa: CASRLRQAANYGYTF
cdr3_nt: TGTGCCAGCAGACTACGACAGGCCGCCAACTATGGCTACACCTTC

d_call: NA
cdr3_length: 14
clone_size: few
v_call: TRBV7-2
j_call: TRBJ1-1
cdr3_aa: CASSFSMTNTEAFF
cdr3_nt: TGTGCCAGCAGCTTCTCAATGACGAACACTGAAGCTTTCTTT

d_call: NA
cdr3_length: 14
clone_size: NA
v_call: TRBV20-1
j_call: TRBJ2-7
cdr3_aa: CSALGTLSSYEQYF
cdr3_nt: TGCAGTGCCCTAGGGACCCTAAGCTCCTACGAGCAGTACTTC

d_call: NA
cdr3_length: 14
clone_size: many
v_call: TRBV7-2
j_call: TRBJ1-1
cdr3_aa: CASSLGGPGTEAFF
cdr3_nt: TGTGCCAGCAGCTTAGGGGGGCCGGGAACTGAAGCTTTCTTT

d_call: TRBD2
cdr3_length: 16
clone_size: few
v_call: TRBV11-2
j_call: TRBJ2-3
cdr3_aa: CASSPIAGGVADTQYF
cdr3_nt: TGTGCCAGCAGCCCCATAGCGGGAGGGGTGGCAGATACGCAGTATTTT

d_call: NA
cdr3_length: 11
clone_size: NA
v_call: TRBV20-1
j_call: TRBJ1-5
cdr3_aa: CSAEGSGPQHF
cdr3_nt: TGCAGTGCCGAGGGTTCAGGGCCCCAGCATTTT

d_call: TRBD2
cdr3_length: 15
clone_size: NA
v_call: TRBV10-3
j_call: TRBJ2-1
cdr3_aa: CAISPGLAGAGEQFF
cdr3_nt: TGTGCCATCAGCCCGGGACTAGCGGGAGCTGGTGAGCAGTTCTTC

d_call: TRBD1
cdr3_length: 19
clone_size: NA
v_call: TRBV7-2
j_call: TRBJ2-7
cdr3_aa: CASSLPLGTGESVSYEQYF
cdr3_nt: TGTGCCAGCAGCTTACCTTTGGGGACAGGGGAGTCTGTGTCCTACGAGCAGTACTTC

d_call: NA
cdr3_length: 14
clone_size: NA
v_call: TRBV6-5
j_call: TRBJ2-5
cdr3_aa: CASSTPGVGGTQYF
cdr3_nt: TGTGCCAGCAGTACCCCGGGGGTAGGGGGGACCCAGTACTTC